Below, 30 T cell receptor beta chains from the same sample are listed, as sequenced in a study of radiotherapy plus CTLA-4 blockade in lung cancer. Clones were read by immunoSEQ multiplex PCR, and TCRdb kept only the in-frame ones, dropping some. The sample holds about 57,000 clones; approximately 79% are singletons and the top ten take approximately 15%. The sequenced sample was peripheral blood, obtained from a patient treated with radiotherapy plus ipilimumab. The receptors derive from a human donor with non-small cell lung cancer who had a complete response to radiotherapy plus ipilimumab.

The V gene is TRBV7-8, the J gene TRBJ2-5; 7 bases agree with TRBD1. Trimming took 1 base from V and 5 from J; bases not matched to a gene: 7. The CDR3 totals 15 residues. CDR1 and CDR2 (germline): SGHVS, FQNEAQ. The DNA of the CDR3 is TGTGCCAGCAGCTTAGGACAGGGCCAAGCCGAGACCCAGTACTTC. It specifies CASSLGQGQAETQYF.

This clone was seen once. The CDR3 protein is CASTPSNLAGEDEQFF. CDR3 coding DNA: TGCGCCAGCACCCCTTCAAATTTAGCGGGAGAGGATGAGCAGTTCTTC. V is TRBV5-1 and J is TRBJ2-1; 9 nucleotides line up with TRBD2. After removal of 6 bases from V and 8 bases from J, the junction contained 15 bases not matched to a gene. Germline CDR1 and CDR2: SGHRS and YFSETQ. This CDR3 has 16 amino acids.

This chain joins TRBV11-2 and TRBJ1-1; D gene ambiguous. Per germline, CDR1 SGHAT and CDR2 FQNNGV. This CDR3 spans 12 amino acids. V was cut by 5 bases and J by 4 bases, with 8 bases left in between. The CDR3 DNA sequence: TGTGCCAGCAGCCTCCAGGCCACTGAAGCTTTCTTT. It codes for CASSLQATEAFF.

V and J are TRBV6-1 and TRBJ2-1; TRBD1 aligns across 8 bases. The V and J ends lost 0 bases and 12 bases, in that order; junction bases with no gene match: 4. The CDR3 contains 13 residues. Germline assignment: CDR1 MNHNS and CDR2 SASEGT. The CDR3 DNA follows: TGTGCCAGCAGTGAAGCACACAGGGGGTCGCAGTTCTTC. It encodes CASSEAHRGSQFF.

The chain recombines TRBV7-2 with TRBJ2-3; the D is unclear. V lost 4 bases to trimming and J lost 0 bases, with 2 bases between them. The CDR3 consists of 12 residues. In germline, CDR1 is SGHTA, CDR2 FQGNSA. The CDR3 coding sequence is TGTGCCAGCAGCTCTAGCACAGATACGCAGTATTTT. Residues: CASSSSTDTQYF.

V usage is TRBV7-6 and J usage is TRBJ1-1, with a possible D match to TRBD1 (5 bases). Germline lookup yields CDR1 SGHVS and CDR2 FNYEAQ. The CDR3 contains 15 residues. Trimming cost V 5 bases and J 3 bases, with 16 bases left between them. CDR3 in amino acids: CASSPRTRAYTEAFF. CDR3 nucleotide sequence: TGTGCCAGCAGCCCCCGGACAAGAGCGTACACTGAAGCTTTCTTT.

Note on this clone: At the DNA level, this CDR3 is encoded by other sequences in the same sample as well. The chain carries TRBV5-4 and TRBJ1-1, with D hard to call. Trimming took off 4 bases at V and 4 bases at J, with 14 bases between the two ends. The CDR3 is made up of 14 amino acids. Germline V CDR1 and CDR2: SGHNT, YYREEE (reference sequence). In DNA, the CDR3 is TGTGCCAGCAGCGCCACTACGGGGTTCACTGAAGCTTTCTTT. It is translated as CASSATTGFTEAFF.

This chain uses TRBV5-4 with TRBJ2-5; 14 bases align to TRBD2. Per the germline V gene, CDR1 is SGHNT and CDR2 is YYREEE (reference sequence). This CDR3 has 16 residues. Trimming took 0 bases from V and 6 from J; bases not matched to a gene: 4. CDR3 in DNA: TGTGCCAGCAGCTTGGCGGGGACTAGCGGGGGAAAGACCCAGTACTTC. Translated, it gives CASSLAGTSGGKTQYF.

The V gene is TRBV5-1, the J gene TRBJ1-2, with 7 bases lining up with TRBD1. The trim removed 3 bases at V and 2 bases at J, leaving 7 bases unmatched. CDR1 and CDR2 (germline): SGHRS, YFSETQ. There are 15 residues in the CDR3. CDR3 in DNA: TGCGCCAGCAGCTCTACCCCACAGGGGAACTATGGCTACACCTTC. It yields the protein CASSSTPQGNYGYTF.

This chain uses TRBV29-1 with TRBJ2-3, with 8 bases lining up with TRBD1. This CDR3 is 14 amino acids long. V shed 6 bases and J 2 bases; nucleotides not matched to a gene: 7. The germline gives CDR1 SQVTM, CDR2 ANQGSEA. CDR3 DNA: TGCAGCGTCTCGACAGGGGATCCCACAGATACGCAGTATTTT. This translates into CSVSTGDPTDTQYF.

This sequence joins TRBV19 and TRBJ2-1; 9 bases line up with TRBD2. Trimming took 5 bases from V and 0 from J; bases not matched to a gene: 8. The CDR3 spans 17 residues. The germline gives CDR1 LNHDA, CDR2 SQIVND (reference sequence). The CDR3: CASSPRASGASYNEQFF. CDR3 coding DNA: TGTGCCAGTAGTCCCCGGGCTAGCGGGGCCTCCTACAATGAGCAGTTCTTC.

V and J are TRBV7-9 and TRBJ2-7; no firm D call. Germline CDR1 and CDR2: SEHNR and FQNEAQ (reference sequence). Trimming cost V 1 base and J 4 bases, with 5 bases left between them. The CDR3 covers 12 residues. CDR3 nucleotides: TGTGCCAGCAGCTTAGACTGGTACGAGCAGTACTTC. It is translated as CASSLDWYEQYF.

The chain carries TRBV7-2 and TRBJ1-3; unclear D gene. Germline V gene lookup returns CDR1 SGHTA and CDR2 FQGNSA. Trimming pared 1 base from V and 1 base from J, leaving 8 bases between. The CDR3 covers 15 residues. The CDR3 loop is CASSLGGVSGNTIYF. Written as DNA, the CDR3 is TGTGCCAGCAGCTTAGGCGGGGTGTCTGGAAACACCATATATTTT.

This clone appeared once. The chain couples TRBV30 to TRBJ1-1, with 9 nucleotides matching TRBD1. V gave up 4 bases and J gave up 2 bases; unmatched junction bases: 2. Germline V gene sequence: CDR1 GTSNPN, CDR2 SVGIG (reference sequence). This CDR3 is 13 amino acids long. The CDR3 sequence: CAWMGQGNTEAFF. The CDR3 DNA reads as TGTGCCTGGATGGGACAGGGTAACACTGAAGCTTTCTTT.

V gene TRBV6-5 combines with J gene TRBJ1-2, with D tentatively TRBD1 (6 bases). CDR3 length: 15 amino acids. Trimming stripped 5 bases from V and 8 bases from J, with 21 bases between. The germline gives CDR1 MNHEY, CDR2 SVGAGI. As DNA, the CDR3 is TGTGCCAGCAGTCGTCGGGACACACCCCGGAGCGGCTACACCTTC. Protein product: CASSRRDTPRSGYTF.

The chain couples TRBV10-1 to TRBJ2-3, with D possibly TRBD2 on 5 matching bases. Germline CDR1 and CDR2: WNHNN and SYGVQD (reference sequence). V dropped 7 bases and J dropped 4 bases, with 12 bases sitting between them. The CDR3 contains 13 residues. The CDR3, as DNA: TGCGCCAGCAATGACCGGGGTTCAGATACGCAGTATTTT. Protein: CASNDRGSDTQYF.

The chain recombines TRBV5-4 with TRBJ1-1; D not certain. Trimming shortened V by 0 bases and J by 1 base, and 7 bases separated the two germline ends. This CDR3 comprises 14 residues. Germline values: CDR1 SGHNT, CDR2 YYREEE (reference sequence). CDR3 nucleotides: TGTGCCAGCAGCTTGGGACTCAAGAACACTGAAGCTTTCTTT. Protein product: CASSLGLKNTEAFF.

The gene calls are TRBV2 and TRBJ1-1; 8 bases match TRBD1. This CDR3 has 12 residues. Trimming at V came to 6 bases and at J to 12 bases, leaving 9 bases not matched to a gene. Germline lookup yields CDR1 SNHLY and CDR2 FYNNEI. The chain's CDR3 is CASSLRGREPFF. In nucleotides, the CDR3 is TGTGCCAGCAGCCTCAGGGGGCGCGAGCCTTTCTTT. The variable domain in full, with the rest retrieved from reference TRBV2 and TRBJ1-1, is EPEVTQTPSHQVTQMGQEVILRCVPISNHLYFYWYRQILGQKVEFLVSFYNNEISEKSEIFDDQFSVERPDGSNFTLKIRSTKLEDSAMYFCASSLRGREPFFGQGTRLTVV.

Written as DNA, the CDR3 is TGTGCCAGCAGCCCACTAGCGGGAGCGGGGGGGGCCAAAAACATTCAGTACTTC. This encodes CASSPLAGAGGAKNIQYF. The V call is TRBV28, the J call TRBJ2-4, with 11 nucleotides matching TRBD2. With 6 bases clipped from V and 1 base from J, the junction kept 11 bases outside the gene matches. The CDR3 spans 18 residues. Germline CDR1 reads MDHEN; CDR2 reads SYDVKM.

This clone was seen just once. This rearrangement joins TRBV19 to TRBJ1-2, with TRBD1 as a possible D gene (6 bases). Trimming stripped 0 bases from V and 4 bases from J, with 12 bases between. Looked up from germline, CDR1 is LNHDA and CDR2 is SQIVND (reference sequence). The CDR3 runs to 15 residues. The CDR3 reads CASSIDPDRSYGYTF. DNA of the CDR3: TGTGCCAGTAGTATAGATCCCGACAGGTCCTATGGCTACACCTTC.

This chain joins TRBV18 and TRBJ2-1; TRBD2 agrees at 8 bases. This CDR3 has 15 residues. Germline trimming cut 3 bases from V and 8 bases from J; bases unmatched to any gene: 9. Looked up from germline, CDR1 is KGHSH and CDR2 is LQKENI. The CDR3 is CASSPGYSGVDEQFF. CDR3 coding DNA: TGTGCCAGCTCACCCGGGTATAGCGGGGTAGATGAGCAGTTCTTC.

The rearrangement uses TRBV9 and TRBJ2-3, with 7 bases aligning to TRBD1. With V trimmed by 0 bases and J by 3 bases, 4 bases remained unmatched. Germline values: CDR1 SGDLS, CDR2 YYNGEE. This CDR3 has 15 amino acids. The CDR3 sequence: CASSVGGGGTDTQYF. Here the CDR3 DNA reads TGTGCCAGCAGCGTAGGAGGGGGCGGGACAGATACGCAGTATTTT.

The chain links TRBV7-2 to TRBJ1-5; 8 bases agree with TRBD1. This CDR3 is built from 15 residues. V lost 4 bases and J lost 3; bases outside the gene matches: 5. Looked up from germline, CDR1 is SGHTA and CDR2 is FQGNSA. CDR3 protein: CASSYRTGYNQPQHF. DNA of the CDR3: TGTGCCAGCAGCTATCGGACAGGGTACAATCAGCCCCAGCATTTT.

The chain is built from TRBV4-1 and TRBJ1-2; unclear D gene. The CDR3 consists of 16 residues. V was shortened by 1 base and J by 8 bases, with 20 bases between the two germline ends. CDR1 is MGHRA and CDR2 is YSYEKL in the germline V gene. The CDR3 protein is CASSQGPGRRTSGYTF. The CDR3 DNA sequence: TGCGCCAGCAGCCAAGGTCCCGGGAGGAGAACTTCCGGCTACACCTTC.

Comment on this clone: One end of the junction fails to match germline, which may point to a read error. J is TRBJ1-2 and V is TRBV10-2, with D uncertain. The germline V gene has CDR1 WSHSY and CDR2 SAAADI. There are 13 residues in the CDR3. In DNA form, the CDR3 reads TGCGCCAGCACTGAGGCAGATAACTATGGCTACACCTTC. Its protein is CASTEADNYGYTF.

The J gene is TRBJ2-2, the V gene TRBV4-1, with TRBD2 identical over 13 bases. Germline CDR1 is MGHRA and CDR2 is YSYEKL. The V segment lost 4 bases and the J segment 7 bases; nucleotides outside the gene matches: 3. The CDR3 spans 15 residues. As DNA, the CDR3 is TGCGCCAGCAGCCCGACTAGCGGGGGGATCGGGGAGCTGTTTTTT. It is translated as CASSPTSGGIGELFF.

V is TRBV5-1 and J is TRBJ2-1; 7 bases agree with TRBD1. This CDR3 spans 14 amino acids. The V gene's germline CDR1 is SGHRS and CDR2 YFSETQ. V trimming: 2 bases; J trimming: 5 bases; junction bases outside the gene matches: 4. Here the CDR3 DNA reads TGCGCCAGCAGCTTAGGGGACAGTAACAATGAGCAGTTCTTC. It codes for CASSLGDSNNEQFF.

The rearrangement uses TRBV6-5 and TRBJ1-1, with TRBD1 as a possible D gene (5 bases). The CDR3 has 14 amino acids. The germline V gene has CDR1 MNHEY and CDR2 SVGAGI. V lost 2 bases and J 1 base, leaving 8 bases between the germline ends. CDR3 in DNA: TGTGCCAGCAGTTACGAGACAGAGAACACTGAAGCTTTCTTT. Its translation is CASSYETENTEAFF.

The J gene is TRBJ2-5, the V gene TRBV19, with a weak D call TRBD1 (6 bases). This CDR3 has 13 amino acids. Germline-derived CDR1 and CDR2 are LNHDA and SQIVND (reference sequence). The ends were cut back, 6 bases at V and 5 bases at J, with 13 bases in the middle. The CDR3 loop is CASRDSRYETQYF. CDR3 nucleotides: TGTGCCAGTAGGGACAGTCGTTACGAGACCCAGTACTTC. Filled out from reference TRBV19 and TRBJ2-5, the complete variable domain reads DGGITQSPKYLFRKEGQNVTLSCEQNLNHDAMYWYRQDPGQGLRLIYYSQIVNDFQKGDIAEGYSVSREKKESFPLTVTSAQKNPTAFYLCASRDSRYETQYFGPGTRLLVL.

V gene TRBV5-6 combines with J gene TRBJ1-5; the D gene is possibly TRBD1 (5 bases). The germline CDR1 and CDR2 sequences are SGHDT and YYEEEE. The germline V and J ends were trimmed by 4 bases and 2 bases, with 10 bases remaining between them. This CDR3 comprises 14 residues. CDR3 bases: TGTGCCAGCAGCCTTCAGGGTGGCAATCAGCCCCAGCATTTT. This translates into CASSLQGGNQPQHF.